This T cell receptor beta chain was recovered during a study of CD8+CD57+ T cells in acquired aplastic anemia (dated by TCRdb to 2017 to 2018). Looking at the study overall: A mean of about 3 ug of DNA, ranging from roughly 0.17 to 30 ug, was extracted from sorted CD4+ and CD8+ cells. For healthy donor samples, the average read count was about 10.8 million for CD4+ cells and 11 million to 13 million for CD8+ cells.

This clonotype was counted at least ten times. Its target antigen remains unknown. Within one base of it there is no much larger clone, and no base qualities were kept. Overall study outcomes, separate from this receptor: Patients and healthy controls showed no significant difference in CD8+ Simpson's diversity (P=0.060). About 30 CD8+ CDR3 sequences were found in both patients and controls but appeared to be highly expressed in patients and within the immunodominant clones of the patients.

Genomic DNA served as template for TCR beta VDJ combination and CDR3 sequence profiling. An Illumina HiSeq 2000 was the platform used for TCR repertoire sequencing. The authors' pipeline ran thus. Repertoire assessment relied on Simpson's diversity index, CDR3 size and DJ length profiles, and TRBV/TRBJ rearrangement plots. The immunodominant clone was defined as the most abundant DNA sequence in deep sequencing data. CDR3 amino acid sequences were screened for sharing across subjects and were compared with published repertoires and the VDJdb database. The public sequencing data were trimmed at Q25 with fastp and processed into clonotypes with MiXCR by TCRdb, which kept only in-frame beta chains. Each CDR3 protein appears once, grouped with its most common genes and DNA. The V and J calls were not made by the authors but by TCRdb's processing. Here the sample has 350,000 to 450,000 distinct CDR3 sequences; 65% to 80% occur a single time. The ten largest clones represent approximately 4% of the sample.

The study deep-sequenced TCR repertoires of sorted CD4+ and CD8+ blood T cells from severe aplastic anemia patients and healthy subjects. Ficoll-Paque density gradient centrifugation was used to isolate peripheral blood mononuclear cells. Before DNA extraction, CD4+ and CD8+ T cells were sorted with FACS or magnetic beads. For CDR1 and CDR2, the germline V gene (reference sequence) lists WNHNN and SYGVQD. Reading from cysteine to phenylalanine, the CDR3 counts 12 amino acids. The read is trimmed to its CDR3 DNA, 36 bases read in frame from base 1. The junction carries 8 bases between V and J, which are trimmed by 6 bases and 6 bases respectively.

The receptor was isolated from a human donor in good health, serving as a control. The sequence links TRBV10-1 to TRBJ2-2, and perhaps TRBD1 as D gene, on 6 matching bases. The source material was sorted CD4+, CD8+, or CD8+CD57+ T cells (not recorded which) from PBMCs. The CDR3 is CASRGTSGELFF. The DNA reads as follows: TGCGCCAGCAGGGGGACATCCGGGGAGCTGTTTTTT.